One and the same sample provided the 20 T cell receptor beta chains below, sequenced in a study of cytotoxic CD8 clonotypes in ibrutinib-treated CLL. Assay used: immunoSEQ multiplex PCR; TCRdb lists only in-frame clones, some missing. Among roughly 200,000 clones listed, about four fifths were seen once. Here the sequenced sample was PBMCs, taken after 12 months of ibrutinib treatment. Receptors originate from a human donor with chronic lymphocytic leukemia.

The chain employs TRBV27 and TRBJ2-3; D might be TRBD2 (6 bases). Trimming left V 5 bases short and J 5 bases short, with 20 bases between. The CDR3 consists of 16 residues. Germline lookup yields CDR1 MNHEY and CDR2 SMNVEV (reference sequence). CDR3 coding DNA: TGTGCCAGCAGTGGGCTGGGCGGGATGGAGGGAGATACGCAGTATTTT. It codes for CASSGLGGMEGDTQYF.

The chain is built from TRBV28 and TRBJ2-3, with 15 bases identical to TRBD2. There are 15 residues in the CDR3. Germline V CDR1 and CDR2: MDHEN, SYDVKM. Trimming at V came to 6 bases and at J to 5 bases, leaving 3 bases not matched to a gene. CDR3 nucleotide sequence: TGTGCCAGCAGCTCGGGACTAGCGGGAGGAGATACGCAGTATTTT. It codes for CASSSGLAGGDTQYF.

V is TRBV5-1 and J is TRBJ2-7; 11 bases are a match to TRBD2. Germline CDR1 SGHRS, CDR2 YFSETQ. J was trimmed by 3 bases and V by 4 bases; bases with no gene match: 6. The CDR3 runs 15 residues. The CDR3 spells CASSEVTSGGYEQYF. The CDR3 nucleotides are TGCGCCAGCAGCGAAGTTACTAGCGGGGGCTACGAGCAGTACTTC.

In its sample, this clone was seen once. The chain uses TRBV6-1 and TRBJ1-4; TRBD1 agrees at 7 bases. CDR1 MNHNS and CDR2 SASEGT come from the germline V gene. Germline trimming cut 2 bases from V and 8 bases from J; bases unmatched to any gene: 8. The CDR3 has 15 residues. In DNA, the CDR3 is TGTGCCAGCAGTGAACGACAGGGCGCGCGAGAAAAACTGTTTTTT. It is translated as CASSERQGAREKLFF.

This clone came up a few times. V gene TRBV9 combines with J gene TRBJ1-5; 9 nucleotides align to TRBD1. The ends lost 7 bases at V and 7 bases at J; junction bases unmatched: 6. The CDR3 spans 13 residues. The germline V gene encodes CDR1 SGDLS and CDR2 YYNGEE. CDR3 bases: TGTGCCAGCGGACAGGGGTCGGTCCAGCCCCAGCATTTT. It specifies CASGQGSVQPQHF.

CDR3 sequence (DNA): TGTGCCAGCAGCACAACCGCCGGGACTAGTGGAGGGGAGCTGTTTTTT. Amino acids: CASSTTAGTSGGELFF. The chain employs TRBV9 and TRBJ2-2; TRBD2 matches at 8 bases. Per germline, CDR1 SGDLS and CDR2 YYNGEE. J gave up 8 bases and V 4 bases, and 13 bases lay outside the gene matches. This CDR3 region has 16 residues.

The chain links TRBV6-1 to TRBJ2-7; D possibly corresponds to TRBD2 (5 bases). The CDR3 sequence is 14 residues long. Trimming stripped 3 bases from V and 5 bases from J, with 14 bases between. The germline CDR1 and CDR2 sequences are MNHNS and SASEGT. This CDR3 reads CASSEEAGFHEQYF. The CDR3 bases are TGTGCCAGCAGTGAGGAGGCGGGTTTCCACGAGCAGTACTTC.

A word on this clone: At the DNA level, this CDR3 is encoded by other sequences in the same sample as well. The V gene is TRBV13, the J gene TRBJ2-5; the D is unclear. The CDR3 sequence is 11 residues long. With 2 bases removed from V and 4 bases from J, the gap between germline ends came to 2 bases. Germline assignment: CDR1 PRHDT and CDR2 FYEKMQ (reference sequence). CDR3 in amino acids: CASSLRETQYF. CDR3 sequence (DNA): TGTGCCAGCAGCTTACGAGAGACCCAGTACTTC. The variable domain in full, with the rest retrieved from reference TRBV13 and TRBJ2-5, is AAGVIQSPRHLIKEKRETATLKCYPIPRHDTVYWYQQGPGQDPQFLISFYEKMQSDKGSIPDRFSAQQFSDYHSELNMSSLELGDSALYFCASSLRETQYFGPGTRLLVL.

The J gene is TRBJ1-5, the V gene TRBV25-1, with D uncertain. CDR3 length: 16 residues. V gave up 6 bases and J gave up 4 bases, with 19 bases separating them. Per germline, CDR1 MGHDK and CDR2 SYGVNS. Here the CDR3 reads CASSAGPLGENQPQHF. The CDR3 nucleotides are TGTGCCAGCAGCGCTGGACCCCTCGGTGAAAATCAGCCCCAGCATTTT.

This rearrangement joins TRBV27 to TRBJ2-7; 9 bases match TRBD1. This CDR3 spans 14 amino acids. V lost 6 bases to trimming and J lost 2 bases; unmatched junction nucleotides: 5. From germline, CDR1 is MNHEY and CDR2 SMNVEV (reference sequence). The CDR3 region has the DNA TGTGCCAGCAGACATACAGGGGGCCCCTACGAGCAGTACTTC. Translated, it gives CASRHTGGPYEQYF.

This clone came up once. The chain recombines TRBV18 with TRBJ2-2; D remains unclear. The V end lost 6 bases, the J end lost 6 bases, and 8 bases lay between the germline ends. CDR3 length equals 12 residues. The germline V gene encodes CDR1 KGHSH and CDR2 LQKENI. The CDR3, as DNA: TGTGCCAGCTCGCCGCGAGCCGGGGAGCTGTTTTTT. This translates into CASSPRAGELFF.

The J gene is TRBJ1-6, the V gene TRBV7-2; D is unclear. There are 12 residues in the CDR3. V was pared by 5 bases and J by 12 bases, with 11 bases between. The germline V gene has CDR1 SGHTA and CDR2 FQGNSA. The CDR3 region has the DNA TGTGCCAGCAGCGCCGGGTTTGAACCCCTCCACTTT. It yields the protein CASSAGFEPLHF.

The CDR3 loop is CASSWGGSTDTQYF. The CDR3 DNA sequence: TGTGCCAGCAGCTGGGGGGGGAGCACAGATACGCAGTATTTT. V is TRBV2 and J is TRBJ2-3; TRBD2 aligns across 7 bases. The CDR3 totals 14 residues. In germline, CDR1 is SNHLY, CDR2 FYNNEI. The V and J ends lost 6 bases and 0 bases, in that order; junction bases with no gene match: 3.

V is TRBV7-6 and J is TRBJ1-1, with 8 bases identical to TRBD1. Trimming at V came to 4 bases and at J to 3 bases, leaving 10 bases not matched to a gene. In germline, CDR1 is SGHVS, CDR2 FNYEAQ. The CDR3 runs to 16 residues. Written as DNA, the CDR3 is TGTGCCAGCAGCTCGATGACAGGGGTGAGAGACACTGAAGCTTTCTTT. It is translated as CASSSMTGVRDTEAFF.

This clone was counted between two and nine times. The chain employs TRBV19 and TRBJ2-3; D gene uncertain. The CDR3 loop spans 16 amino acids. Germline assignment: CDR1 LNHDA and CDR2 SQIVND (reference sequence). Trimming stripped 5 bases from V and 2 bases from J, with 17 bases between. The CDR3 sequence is CASSPPRASSTDTQYF. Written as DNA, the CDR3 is TGTGCCAGTAGTCCTCCAAGGGCATCCTCCACAGATACGCAGTATTTT.

The CDR3 reads CASSLVGGSSYEQYF. The CDR3 nucleotides are TGTGCCAGCAGCTTAGTGGGTGGCAGCTCCTACGAGCAGTACTTC. This chain joins TRBV7-6 and TRBJ2-7; D not resolved. The V end was cut by 1 base, the J end by 0 bases, with 10 bases between. Germline values: CDR1 SGHVS, CDR2 FNYEAQ. The CDR3 runs to 15 residues.

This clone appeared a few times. As DNA, the CDR3 is TGTGCCAGCAGCGCGGACGGGAATCAGCCCCAGCATTTT. This translates into CASSADGNQPQHF. This chain links TRBV5-6 with TRBJ1-5; D remains unclear. V was cut by 4 bases and J by 4 bases, with 9 bases left in between. Germline V CDR1 and CDR2: SGHDT, YYEEEE. This CDR3 contains 13 residues.

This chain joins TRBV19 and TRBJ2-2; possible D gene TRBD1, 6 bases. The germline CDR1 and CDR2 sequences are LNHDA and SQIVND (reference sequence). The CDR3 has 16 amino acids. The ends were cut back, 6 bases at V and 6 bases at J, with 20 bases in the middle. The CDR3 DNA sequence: TGTGCCAGTAGACTGACTCTACCAGGGGTGGCCGGGGAGCTGTTTTTT. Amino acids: CASRLTLPGVAGELFF.

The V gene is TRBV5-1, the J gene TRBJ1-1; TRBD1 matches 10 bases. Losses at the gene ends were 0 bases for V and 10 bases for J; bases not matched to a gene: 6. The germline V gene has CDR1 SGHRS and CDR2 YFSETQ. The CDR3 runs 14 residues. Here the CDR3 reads CASSLGQGAVGAFF. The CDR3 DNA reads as TGCGCCAGCAGCTTGGGACAGGGGGCGGTTGGAGCTTTCTTT.

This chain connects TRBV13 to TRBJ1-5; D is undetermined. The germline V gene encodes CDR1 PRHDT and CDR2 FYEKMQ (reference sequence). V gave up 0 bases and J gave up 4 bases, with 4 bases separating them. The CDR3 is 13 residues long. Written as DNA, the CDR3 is TGTGCCAGCAGCTTAGGGGTAAATCAGCCCCAGCATTTT. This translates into CASSLGVNQPQHF.